This T cell receptor beta chain emerged from a study of response to subunit inactivated influenza vaccine. This clonotype was seen a handful of times. Its antigen is still unknown. Using its own MiXCR run on the RT-PCR reads, TCRdb lists one record per CDR3 protein. The table lists 500,000 to 600,000 distinct CDR3 sequences, roughly 10% of them singletons. V shed 5 bases and J shed 6 bases, with 10 bases lying between them. Germline V CDR1 and CDR2: LGHNT, FRNRAP. This CDR3 spans 12 amino acids. Overall study findings and caveats: Seasonal influenza vaccination, on each occasion, was suggested by the authors to recruit few new T cells.

The chain recombines TRBV12-5 with TRBJ1-2; D not certain. This TCR came from a man aged 45 to 65 who received an inactivated influenza vaccine. The sequencing used PBMCs from blood, collected on the day of vaccination. The DNA of the CDR3 is TGTGCTAGTGGTACGGACGGACATGGCTACACCTTC. Its protein product is CASGTDGHGYTF.